The rows below give T cell receptor beta chains drawn from one sample of a study of CD8+CD57+ T cells in acquired aplastic anemia. Via MiXCR, TCRdb re-called the reads, giving one row per CDR3 protein. The table lists approximately 59,000 distinct CDR3 sequences, around 50% of them singletons, with around 15% in the top ten. Sequenced material: sorted CD4+, CD8+, or CD8+CD57+ T cells (not recorded which) from PBMCs. Source of these receptors: a human donor with aplastic anemia. CDR3s include the opening cysteine and the closing phenylalanine or tryptophan. The D gene is left open where the match is weak. Rows may omit the clone size; those that give it use once, few, many or a size class.

D gene	clone size	V gene	J gene	CDR3 protein	CDR3 DNA
NA	NA	TRBV12-3/TRBV12-4	TRBJ2-3	CASSYRSGAEDTQYF	TGTGCCAGCAGTTATCGGTCGGGGGCCGAAGATACGCAGTATTTT
NA	NA	TRBV15	TRBJ2-7	CATSRDATGSYEQYF	TGTGCCACCAGCAGAGATGCAACGGGGAGCTACGAGCAGTACTTC
NA	NA	TRBV19	TRBJ1-5	CASSTTGQSSQPQHF	TGTGCCAGTAGTACCACCGGCCAATCAAGCCAGCCCCAGCATTTT
NA	NA	TRBV11-1	TRBJ2-7	CASSSTTGPSYEQYF	TGTGCCAGCAGTTCTACAACAGGGCCTTCCTACGAGCAGTACTTC
NA	many	TRBV15	TRBJ2-1	CATSRDRPEPYNEQFF	TGTGCCACCAGCAGAGATAGACCGGAACCCTACAATGAGCAGTTCTTC
TRBD1	NA	TRBV10-3	TRBJ2-7	CAIMEDRAGEQYF	TGTGCCATCATGGAGGACAGGGCTGGGGAGCAGTACTTC
NA	NA	TRBV7-9	TRBJ2-7	CASSPGVSYEQYF	TGTGCCAGCAGCCCGGGGGTCTCCTACGAGCAGTACTTC
NA	NA	TRBV5-5	TRBJ1-1	CASSLAGRGSNTEAFF	TGTGCCAGCAGCTTGGCCGGGCGGGGATCGAACACTGAAGCTTTCTTT
NA	many	TRBV6-1	TRBJ1-1	CASSWALPEAFF	TGTGCCAGCAGTTGGGCACTACCTGAAGCTTTCTTT
NA	NA	TRBV19	TRBJ1-1	CASKARDYNTEAFF	TGTGCCAGTAAGGCAAGGGACTACAACACTGAAGCTTTCTTT
NA	NA	TRBV7-2	TRBJ2-7	CASSVGPYYEQYF	TGTGCCAGCAGCGTAGGTCCTTACTACGAGCAGTACTTC
TRBD1	few	TRBV27	TRBJ1-1	CASSPDRGGAEAFF	TGTGCCAGCAGTCCGGACAGGGGAGGAGCTGAAGCTTTCTTT
TRBD1	NA	TRBV25-1	TRBJ2-7	CASSALQGAGEQYF	TGTGCCAGCAGTGCCCTACAGGGGGCGGGAGAGCAGTACTTC
TRBD1	medium-sized	TRBV7-6	TRBJ1-2	CASSPDRVYGYTF	TGTGCCAGCAGCCCCGACAGGGTCTATGGCTACACCTTC
NA	NA	TRBV19	TRBJ1-2	CASSLTNYGYTF	TGCGCCAGTAGTCTCACTAACTATGGCTACACCTTC
NA	NA	TRBV5-1	TRBJ2-5	CASSLDLAGWGQETQYF	TGCGCCAGCAGCTTGGACTTGGCAGGGTGGGGCCAAGAGACCCAGTACTTC
NA	few	TRBV15	TRBJ2-5	CATSRDRTEETQYF	TGTGCCACCAGCAGAGATCGAACAGAAGAGACCCAGTACTTC
TRBD1	NA	TRBV10-3	TRBJ2-7	CAISTGLYEQYF	TGTGCCATCTCGACAGGGCTCTACGAGCAGTACTTC
TRBD1	many	TRBV4-1	TRBJ1-2	CASSQDLLQGGRNGYTF	TGCGCCAGCAGCCAAGATCTTTTGCAGGGGGGTAGGAATGGCTACACCTTC
TRBD2	NA	TRBV9	TRBJ2-7	CASTRGELPREQYF	TGTGCCAGCACTCGGGGGGAGCTGCCTCGGGAGCAGTACTTC
NA	NA	TRBV5-5	TRBJ2-7	CASSLVGSYEQYF	TGTGCCAGCAGCTTGGTCGGATCTTACGAGCAGTACTTC
NA	medium-sized	TRBV2	TRBJ1-2	CASSEAGVSDGYTF	TGTGCCAGCAGTGAAGCGGGGGTTTCTGATGGCTACACCTTC
NA	many	TRBV10-3	TRBJ1-1	CAISEPGPGGNTEAFF	TGTGCCATCAGTGAGCCAGGACCCGGCGGGAACACTGAAGCTTTCTTT
NA	many	TRBV14	TRBJ2-6	CASSQEEVFSGANVLTF	TGTGCCAGCAGCCAAGAGGAAGTGTTTTCTGGGGCCAACGTCCTGACTTTC
NA	few	TRBV10-3	TRBJ2-7	CAIMGGSYEQYF	TGTGCCATCATGGGGGGTTCCTACGAGCAGTACTTC